This T cell receptor (beta chain) was sequenced during a study of T cells after posttransplantation cyclophosphamide. The study, taken as a whole, reports: Later post-transplant blood repertoires were often dominated by donor CD8+ memory clones. After PTCy, TRB diversity resembled that of CNI/methotrexate controls. Skin or GI-infiltrating T cells shared few TRB sequences with blood.

Control samples came 1 year after myeloablative marrow transplants with methotrexate plus calcineurin inhibitor. To note about this clone: Its antigen is not known.

Here immunoSEQ multiplex PCR was the method, and the copy in TCRdb shows in-frame clones only, minus some. The sample lists about 16,000 clones, around 86% seen once, with less than 4% in the top ten. This CDR3 spans 19 amino acids. The receptor was isolated from a male patient between 45 and 59 years old who received an allogeneic stem cell transplant from an unrelated donor, was CMV-positive, and had chronic GVHD only. Some T cells may be transferred from the graft donor. The chain carries TRBV21-1 and TRBJ1-5; TRBD1 was called by the table and not checked on the DNA. TRBV21-1 is reported as a pseudogene. This sample comprised PBMCs, obtained after an allogeneic stem cell transplant with a calcineurin inhibitor and methotrexate. CDR3 bases: TGTGCCAGCAGCAAAATCGTGGGCGGACAGGGGAGAGTCTTTGGGCCCCAGCATTTT. Translation gives CASSKIVGGQGRVFGPQHF.